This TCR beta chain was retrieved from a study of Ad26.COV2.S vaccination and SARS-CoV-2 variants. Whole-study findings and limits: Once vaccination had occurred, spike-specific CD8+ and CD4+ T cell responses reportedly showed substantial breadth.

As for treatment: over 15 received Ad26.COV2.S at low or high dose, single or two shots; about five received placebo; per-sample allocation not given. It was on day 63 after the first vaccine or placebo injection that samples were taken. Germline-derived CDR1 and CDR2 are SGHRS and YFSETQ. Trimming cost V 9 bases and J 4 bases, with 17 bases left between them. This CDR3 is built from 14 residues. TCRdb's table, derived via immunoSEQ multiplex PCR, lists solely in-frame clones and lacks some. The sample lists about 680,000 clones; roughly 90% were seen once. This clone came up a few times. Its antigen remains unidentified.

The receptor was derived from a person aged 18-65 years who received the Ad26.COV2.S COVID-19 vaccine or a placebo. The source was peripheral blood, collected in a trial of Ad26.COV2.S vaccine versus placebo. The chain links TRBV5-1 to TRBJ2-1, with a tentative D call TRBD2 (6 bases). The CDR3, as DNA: TGCGCCACCAAACGGGAGAGCCTTTACAATGAGCAGTTCTTC. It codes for CATKRESLYNEQFF. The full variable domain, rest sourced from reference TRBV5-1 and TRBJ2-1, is KAGVTQTPRYLIKTRGQQVTLSCSPISGHRSVSWYQQTPGQGLQFLFEYFSETQRNKGNFPGRFSGRQFSNSRSEMNVSTLELGDSALYLCATKRESLYNEQFFGPGTRLTVL.